One and the same sample provided the 15 T cell receptor beta chains below, sequenced in a study of T cells expressing NK-cell markers. From its re-call of the 5' RACE reads, TCRdb lists each CDR3 protein once, without DNA. The sample table includes approximately 420,000 distinct CDR3 sequences. Sequencing was carried out using blood T cells: a sorted CD56 or NKG2C T cell subset, CD4+ or CD8+ T cells, or bulk PBMC T cells (not recorded which). These receptors all come from a woman aged 45 to 65 in good health.

The chain employs TRBV2 and TRBJ1-5. This CDR3 spans 14 amino acids. Germline assignment: CDR1 SNHLY and CDR2 FYNNEI. Here the CDR3 reads CASSKHRDNQPQHF.

The J gene is TRBJ2-5, the V gene TRBV5-4; the D call of TRBD2 rests on TCRdb alone, since no DNA is present to check it. Germline V gene lookup returns CDR1 SGHNT and CDR2 YYREEE (reference sequence). CDR3 length equals 12 residues. The CDR3 loop reads CASSLWAGTQYF. Full variable domain (remainder filled in from reference TRBV5-4 and TRBJ2-5): ETGVTQSPTHLIKTRGQQVTLRCSSQSGHNTVSWYQQALGQGPQFIFQYYREEENGRGNFPPRFSGLQFPNYSSELNVNALELDDSALYLCASSLWAGTQYFGPGTRLLVL.

V usage is TRBV20-1 and J usage is TRBJ2-3; without DNA, the TCRdb call of TRBD2 cannot be checked. In germline, CDR1 is DFQATT, CDR2 SNEGSKA (reference sequence). CDR3 size: 17 residues. The CDR3 loop reads CSAGASGSGGPEDTQYF.

V and J are TRBV28 and TRBJ2-2; TCRdb lists TRBD2, though no DNA is available to test this call. Germline CDR1 and CDR2: MDHEN and SYDVKM. The CDR3 is 16 residues long. The CDR3: CASSLYPSQNTGELFF.

The rearrangement uses TRBV7-9 and TRBJ2-4; TCRdb names TRBD2, which stays unverified in the absence of DNA. CDR3 length equals 16 residues. Germline lookup yields CDR1 SEHNR and CDR2 FQNEAQ (reference sequence). The CDR3 reads CASSLVAGVTKNIQYF.

The chain uses TRBV5-1 and TRBJ1-1. The CDR3 runs to 12 residues. The V gene's germline CDR1 is SGHRS and CDR2 YFSETQ. The CDR3 loop reads CASSLSGGTAFF.

The chain couples TRBV27 to TRBJ1-1; with no DNA, the TCRdb D assignment of TRBD1 cannot be verified. CDR3 length: 15 residues. Germline CDR1 reads MNHEY; CDR2 reads SMNVEV (reference sequence). The CDR3 here is CASSRTPQGRTEAFF.

This sequence joins TRBV6-5 and TRBJ2-7; the D gene TCRdb calls, TRBD1, cannot be checked with no DNA. The CDR3 is made up of 16 amino acids. The V gene's germline CDR1 is MNHEY and CDR2 SVGAGI. This CDR3 reads CASSYSVGTPHGGQYF.

The V gene is TRBV19, the J gene TRBJ2-1; TCRdb outputs TRBD1, but without DNA this stays unchecked. CDR3 length: 20 residues. Germline V CDR1 and CDR2: LNHDA, SQIVND (reference sequence). CDR3 protein: CASSVVGRGHGVSSYNEQFF. The full variable domain, with the rest looked up from reference TRBV19 and TRBJ2-1, is DGGITQSPKYLFRKEGQNVTLSCEQNLNHDAMYWYRQDPGQGLRLIYYSQIVNDFQKGDIAEGYSVSREKKESFPLTVTSAQKNPTAFYLCASSVVGRGHGVSSYNEQFFGPGTRLTVL.

The V and J genes are TRBV20-1 and TRBJ2-5; the D call of TRBD2 rests on TCRdb alone, since no DNA is present to check it. The germline V gene encodes CDR1 DFQATT and CDR2 SNEGSKA (reference sequence). The CDR3 runs to 14 residues. The CDR3 sequence is CSAPGTSGRETQYF.

The rearrangement joins TRBV19 to TRBJ2-5. The CDR3 consists of 12 residues. Per germline, CDR1 LNHDA and CDR2 SQIVND (reference sequence). Here the CDR3 reads CASSAHQETQYF.

The chain couples TRBV29-1 to TRBJ2-1. In germline, CDR1 is SQVTM, CDR2 ANQGSEA. The CDR3 is 16 amino acids. Here the CDR3 reads CSAGGSGTRSYNEQFF.

The V call is TRBV24-1, the J call TRBJ2-2. Germline loops: CDR1 KGHDR, CDR2 SFDVKD. The CDR3 totals 14 residues. CDR3 loop: CATSDFSNTGELFF.

The chain has TRBV7-8 and TRBJ1-3. Germline values: CDR1 SGHVS, CDR2 FQNEAQ. CDR3 length equals 13 residues. Here the CDR3 reads CASSSLRGNTIYF.

This chain uses TRBV7-9 with TRBJ2-2. The CDR3 extends over 13 amino acids. In germline, CDR1 is SEHNR, CDR2 FQNEAQ (reference sequence). The chain's CDR3 is CASSFLANRELFF.